Sequencing of this T cell receptor (beta chain) was carried out in a study of blood T cell repertoires in COVID-19. About the study: There were acute and convalescent COVID-19 samples, and they came from the United States, Italy and Spain. The analysed material was cDNA or gDNA that came from T cells, B-cell-depleted T cells, or PBMCs.

Original handling: Amplified reference gene primers provided the basis for estimating nucleated cell counts. Clones were sequenced by immunoSEQ multiplex PCR, and TCRdb holds only the in-frame ones, with some missing. Clonal size and the V and J genes are those of that table, whereas D and trimming came from the DNA. Found here are about 270,000 clones, more than 75% of them singletons; the top ten hold just under 9%. Trimming left V 2 bases short and J 5 bases short, with 13 bases between. Germline V gene lookup returns CDR1 ENHRY and CDR2 SYGVKD. CDR3 size: 16 residues. The sample taken for sequencing was peripheral blood. The chain employs TRBV10-3 and TRBJ1-6, with a weak D call TRBD1 (5 bases). The origin of this receptor is a man between 35 and 55 years old with active or convalescent COVID-19. The CDR3 nucleotides read TGTGCCATCAGTGAGCCCCAGGGTTTCCATAATTCACCCCTCCACTTT. Its protein is CAISEPQGFHNSPLHF.